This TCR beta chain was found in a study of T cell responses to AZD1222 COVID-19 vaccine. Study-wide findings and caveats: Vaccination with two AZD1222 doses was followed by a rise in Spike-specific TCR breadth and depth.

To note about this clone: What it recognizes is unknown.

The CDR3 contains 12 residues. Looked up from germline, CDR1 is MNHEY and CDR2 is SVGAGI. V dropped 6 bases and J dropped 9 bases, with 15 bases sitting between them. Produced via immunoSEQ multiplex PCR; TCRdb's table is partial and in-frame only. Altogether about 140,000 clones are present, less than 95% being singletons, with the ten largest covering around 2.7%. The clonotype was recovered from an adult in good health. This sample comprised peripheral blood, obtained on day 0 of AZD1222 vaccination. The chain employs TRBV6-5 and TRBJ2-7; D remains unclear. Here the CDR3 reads CASRKNILGQYF. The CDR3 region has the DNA TGTGCCAGCAGAAAAAACATACTGGGGCAGTACTTC.